The 16 T cell receptor beta chains below all came from one sample that was sequenced in a study of graft-versus-host responses after intestinal transplantation. Assay used: immunoSEQ multiplex PCR; TCRdb lists only in-frame clones, some missing. The sample has around 25,000 clones, under 45% seen once. The sequencing here drew on alloreactive CD4+ T cells from a mixed lymphocyte reaction culture, taken before intestinal transplant. The subset is: CFSE-low proliferating T cells sorted from approximately 6-day pre-transplant mixed lymphocyte reaction (GvH or HvG direction). Receptor source: a human patient who received an intestinal transplant.

The chain recombines TRBV6-1 with TRBJ2-3, with TRBD1 matching over 7 bases. Germline CDR1 MNHNS, CDR2 SASEGT. The CDR3 extends over 15 amino acids. The trim removed 6 bases at V and 3 bases at J, leaving 9 bases unmatched. The CDR3 sequence is CASRRGPTPTDTQYF. CDR3 sequence (DNA): TGTGCCAGCAGGAGGGGGCCTACACCAACAGATACGCAGTATTTT.

This clone showed up just a few times. This chain joins TRBV11-3 and TRBJ2-1; D might be TRBD2 (6 bases). From germline, CDR1 is SGHNT and CDR2 YENEEA. The V end was cut by 1 base, the J end by 4 bases, with 8 bases between. The CDR3 extends over 14 amino acids. In DNA form, the CDR3 reads TGTGCCAGCAGCTTAGGGGGGGTATACAATGAGCAGTTCTTC. Translation: CASSLGGVYNEQFF.

This clone was detected a few times. In nucleotides, the CDR3 is TGTGCCAGCAGCCGGAACAGGGTCGTCCACGAGCAGTACTTC. Amino acids: CASSRNRVVHEQYF. The chain links TRBV7-2 to TRBJ2-7, with D perhaps matching TRBD1 (6 bases). Trimming left V 5 bases short and J 5 bases short, with 16 bases between. Looked up from germline, CDR1 is SGHTA and CDR2 is FQGNSA. This CDR3 is 14 amino acids long.

V and J are TRBV4-2 and TRBJ1-1; 7 bases are a match to TRBD1. V lost 2 bases, J lost 4 bases, and 7 bases stayed unmatched. There are 15 residues in the CDR3. The V gene's germline CDR1 is LGHNA and CDR2 YNFKEQ. The CDR3 loop reads CASSQRDRAGTEAFF. CDR3 sequence (DNA): TGTGCCAGCAGCCAACGAGACAGGGCTGGCACTGAAGCTTTCTTT.

The gene calls are TRBV7-2 and TRBJ2-1, with 11 positions matching TRBD2. From germline, CDR1 is SGHTA and CDR2 FQGNSA. CDR3 length: 17 residues. V lost 5 bases and J lost 5; bases outside the gene matches: 11. The CDR3 DNA follows: TGTGCCAGCAGCCTACCAATAGCGGGGGGGCCCCACAATGAGCAGTTCTTC. It is translated as CASSLPIAGGPHNEQFF. The full variable domain, rest sourced from reference TRBV7-2 and TRBJ2-1, is GAGVSQSPSNKVTEKGKDVELRCDPISGHTALYWYRQSLGQGLEFLIYFQGNSAPDKSGLPSDRFSAERTGGSVSTLTIQRTQQEDSAVYLCASSLPIAGGPHNEQFFGPGTRLTVL.

This clone has a handful of counts. The chain carries TRBV19 and TRBJ1-3; 12 bases map to TRBD1. Germline loops: CDR1 LNHDA, CDR2 SQIVND (reference sequence). This CDR3 contains 17 residues. With V trimmed by 9 bases and J by 4 bases, 13 bases remained unmatched. CDR3 in DNA: TGTGCCAGCACCGCTCCGGGGACAGGGGGCTTCGGAAACACCATATATTTT. The encoded protein is CASTAPGTGGFGNTIYF.

This clone has just one count. The chain is built from TRBV5-1 and TRBJ2-7; 8 nucleotides match TRBD2. Unmatched junction bases numbered 14, after V lost 7 bases and J lost 11 bases. The CDR3 has 13 amino acids. In germline, CDR1 is SGHRS, CDR2 YFSETQ. The CDR3 loop is CASSPVDGGAKYF. The CDR3 DNA is TGCGCCAGCTCCCCGGTGGACGGGGGGGCCAAGTACTTC.

The J gene is TRBJ1-1, the V gene TRBV11-3; D gene ambiguous. The CDR3 consists of 13 residues. Per the germline V gene, CDR1 is SGHNT and CDR2 is YENEEA. The V and J ends lost 5 bases and 4 bases respectively, with 11 bases between them. CDR3 sequence reads: CASSPIDFTEAFF. CDR3 nucleotides: TGTGCCAGCAGCCCCATAGATTTCACTGAAGCTTTCTTT.

The gene calls are TRBV10-3 and TRBJ2-1; possibly TRBD2 for D (6 bases). Per the germline V gene, CDR1 is ENHRY and CDR2 is SYGVKD. This CDR3 region has 13 residues. The V end lost 10 bases, the J end lost 7 bases, and 17 bases lay between the germline ends. CDR3 nucleotides: TGTGCCACCGTTCTCGGGAGTGGAAATGAGCAGTTCTTC. Protein product: CATVLGSGNEQFF.

The chain joins TRBV5-1 to TRBJ2-3, with D tentatively TRBD1 (7 bases). V dropped 4 bases and J dropped 9 bases, with 15 bases sitting between them. This CDR3 region has 13 residues. Germline V gives CDR1 SGHRS, CDR2 YFSETQ. The CDR3 DNA is TGCGCCAGCAGCCCTTCGCAGGGGGGCACGCAGTATTTT. Protein product: CASSPSQGGTQYF. The full variable domain, its missing parts supplied by reference TRBV5-1 and TRBJ2-3, is KAGVTQTPRYLIKTRGQQVTLSCSPISGHRSVSWYQQTPGQGLQFLFEYFSETQRNKGNFPGRFSGRQFSNSRSEMNVSTLELGDSALYLCASSPSQGGTQYFGPGTRLTVL.

This clone was counted between two and nine times. This rearrangement joins TRBV7-9 to TRBJ1-2; a weak D match, TRBD1 (5 bases). Germline V gene data show CDR1 as SEHNR and CDR2 as FQNEAQ (reference sequence). The ends were cut back, 2 bases at V and 7 bases at J, with 5 bases in the middle. The CDR3 totals 11 residues. The CDR3 reads CASSLQGGYTF. DNA of the CDR3: TGTGCCAGCAGCTTACAGGGTGGCTACACCTTC.

The V and J genes are TRBV5-6 and TRBJ1-5, with TRBD1 matching over 9 bases. V shed 5 bases, J shed 7 bases, and the junction held 13 bases outside the gene matches. Germline CDR1 is SGHDT and CDR2 is YYEEEE. This CDR3 is 16 amino acids long. The CDR3 DNA reads as TGTGCCAGCAGTTCAGACCGGGACAGGGAGGAACAGCCCCAGCATTTT. Translation: CASSSDRDREEQPQHF.

The chain carries TRBV10-1 and TRBJ2-7, with D tentatively TRBD2 (6 bases). V lost 0 bases and J lost 1, with 7 bases in between. The CDR3 spans 14 residues. Germline-derived CDR1 and CDR2 are WNHNN and SYGVQD (reference sequence). CDR3 amino acids: CASSESGGSYEQYF. CDR3 sequence (DNA): TGCGCCAGCAGTGAGTCGGGAGGATCCTACGAGCAGTACTTC.

The genes are TRBV2 and TRBJ2-5; 7 bases are shared with TRBD1. The V segment lost 6 bases and the J segment 0 bases; nucleotides outside the gene matches: 10. Germline V gene sequence: CDR1 SNHLY, CDR2 FYNNEI. This CDR3 has 16 residues. The CDR3, as DNA: TGTGCCAGCAGGGGGACAGTCTTTTCGTACCAAGAGACCCAGTACTTC. Translation: CASRGTVFSYQETQYF.

The chain couples TRBV9 to TRBJ1-3; 8 nucleotides align to TRBD1. The CDR3 runs 17 residues. Germline V gene data show CDR1 as SGDLS and CDR2 as YYNGEE. The J segment lost 0 bases and the V segment lost 3 bases, leaving 8 bases of the junction unmatched. CDR3 protein: CASSDRDRTFSGNTIYF. The CDR3 DNA reads TGTGCCAGCAGCGACCGGGACAGGACATTCTCTGGAAACACCATATATTTT.

This chain connects TRBV6-1 to TRBJ1-6; possibly TRBD1 for D (6 bases). The CDR3 is 13 residues long. V gave up 8 bases and J gave up 7 bases, with 12 bases separating them. CDR1 MNHNS and CDR2 SASEGT come from the germline V gene. CDR3 nucleotide sequence: TGTGCCAGCGAGGGGACAAGGAATTCACCCCTCCACTTT. This encodes CASEGTRNSPLHF.